The next 23 T cell receptor beta chains were all read from a single sample in a study of control samples from healthy donors and cancer patients. Assay used: immunoSEQ multiplex PCR; TCRdb lists only in-frame clones, some missing. The sample yields fewer than 130,000 clones, roughly 88% seen once. Material: PBMCs. The receptor source for this set is a woman aged 55-70 years with lung cancer.

The CDR3 region is CASSLGNRLYNSPLHF. The CDR3 DNA is TGTGCCAGCAGCTTAGGAAACAGGCTCTATAATTCACCCCTCCACTTT. V usage is TRBV7-8 and J usage is TRBJ1-6; tentatively, D is TRBD1 (5 bases). The germline CDR1 and CDR2 sequences are SGHVS and FQNEAQ. This CDR3 spans 16 amino acids. V lost 1 base and J lost 3, with 10 bases in between.

The rearrangement uses TRBV4-1 and TRBJ2-1, with D perhaps TRBD1 (6 bases). Per the germline V gene, CDR1 is MGHRA and CDR2 is YSYEKL. This CDR3 comprises 15 residues. Trimming removed 7 bases from V and 3 bases from J, with 16 bases in between. CDR3 sequence reads: CASTQGPGVYNEQFF. For the CDR3, the DNA is TGCGCCAGCACCCAGGGGCCCGGGGTCTACAATGAGCAGTTCTTC.

The table lists this clone with a count of one. This chain connects TRBV4-1 to TRBJ1-1; D is unresolved. The CDR3 has 15 amino acids. V dropped 4 bases and J dropped 0 bases, with 12 bases sitting between them. The germline gives CDR1 MGHRA, CDR2 YSYEKL. CDR3 sequence (DNA): TGCGCCAGCAGCCGCAGGACCGATATGAACACTGAAGCTTTCTTT. Its protein is CASSRRTDMNTEAFF.

The chain joins TRBV29-1 to TRBJ1-2; D gene uncertain. This CDR3 comprises 15 residues. Germline-derived CDR1 and CDR2 are SQVTM and ANQGSEA. The germline V and J ends were trimmed by 8 bases and 7 bases, with 26 bases remaining between them. The CDR3 region has the DNA TGCAGCCCTCCAGGCTTACCCCCTATATCTGGTGGCTACACCTTC. Amino acid sequence: CSPPGLPPISGGYTF.

V is TRBV6-5 and J is TRBJ2-5; 8 positions match TRBD2. With V trimmed by 6 bases and J by 5 bases, 11 bases remained unmatched. CDR3 length equals 15 residues. The V gene's germline CDR1 is MNHEY and CDR2 SVGAGI. This CDR3 is CASRISGTQGETQYF. In DNA form, the CDR3 reads TGTGCCAGCAGAATTAGCGGGACGCAGGGGGAGACCCAGTACTTC.

The CDR3 DNA follows: TGTGCCAGCAGCCAGGGGGACAGAAGCTATGGCTACACCTTC. This encodes CASSQGDRSYGYTF. The J gene is TRBJ1-2, the V gene TRBV3-1 (or the pseudogene TRBV3-2); 7 bases match TRBD1. Unmatched junction bases numbered 5, after V lost 3 bases and J lost 4 bases. Per germline, CDR1 LGHDT and CDR2 YNNKEL (reference sequence). The CDR3 covers 14 residues.

As DNA, the CDR3 is TGTGCCAGCTCACCGGGTCCCGGGGACGTGGACTATGGCTACACCTTC. This gives the protein CASSPGPGDVDYGYTF. This sequence joins TRBV18 and TRBJ1-2; tentatively, D is TRBD1 (5 bases). Germline V gene lookup returns CDR1 KGHSH and CDR2 LQKENI. Trimming stripped 3 bases from V and 3 bases from J, with 17 bases between. The CDR3 covers 16 residues.

The CDR3 is CASSVASEDTQYF. In DNA form, the CDR3 reads TGTGCCAGCAGCGTAGCTAGCGAAGATACGCAGTATTTT. The chain couples TRBV9 to TRBJ2-3; D possibly corresponds to TRBD2 (6 bases). V lost 0 bases to trimming and J lost 5 bases, with 7 bases between them. This CDR3 is 13 amino acids long. CDR1 and CDR2 from the germline V gene are SGDLS and YYNGEE. Variable domain in full (rest from reference TRBV9 and TRBJ2-3): DSGVTQTPKHLITATGQRVTLRCSPRSGDLSVYWYQQSLDQGLQFLIQYYNGEERAKGNILERFSAQQFPDLHSELNLSSLELGDSALYFCASSVASEDTQYFGPGTRLTVL.

V usage is TRBV19 and J usage is TRBJ1-1, with a tentative D call TRBD1 (6 bases). This CDR3 is 20 amino acids long. V lost 0 bases to trimming and J lost 0 bases, with 23 bases between them. Germline assignment: CDR1 LNHDA and CDR2 SQIVND (reference sequence). CDR3: CASSIDGRWTEGGVNTEAFF. The CDR3, as DNA: TGTGCCAGTAGTATAGATGGGCGGTGGACAGAAGGAGGGGTGAACACTGAAGCTTTCTTT.

V is TRBV6-2 or TRBV6-3 and J is TRBJ2-7, with D possibly being TRBD2 (6 bases). The germline V gene has CDR1 MNHEY and CDR2 SVGEGT. V lost 7 bases and J 3 bases, leaving 16 bases between the germline ends. This CDR3 contains 14 residues. The CDR3 here is CASTPAREVYEQYF. CDR3 nucleotides: TGTGCCAGCACCCCCGCCAGGGAGGTCTACGAGCAGTACTTC.

V is TRBV20-1 and J is TRBJ2-7; 7 bases line up with TRBD1. V lost 3 bases, J lost 5 bases, and 4 bases stayed unmatched. The CDR3 consists of 12 residues. Germline CDR1 and CDR2: DFQATT and SNEGSKA (reference sequence). The CDR3 here is CSASTGVHEQYF. CDR3 DNA: TGCAGTGCTAGTACAGGGGTCCACGAGCAGTACTTC.

This chain joins TRBV7-9 and TRBJ2-5; TRBD1 is a possible D gene (6 bases). Trimming took off 1 base at V and 2 bases at J, with 11 bases between the two ends. Per germline, CDR1 SEHNR and CDR2 FQNEAQ (reference sequence). The CDR3 sequence is 15 residues long. CDR3 sequence (DNA): TGTGCCAGCAGCTTAGTCGCGACAGGACAAGAGACCCAGTACTTC. Protein: CASSLVATGQETQYF.

The chain recombines TRBV27 with TRBJ2-1; 12 nucleotides match TRBD2. CDR1 and CDR2 from the germline V gene are MNHEY and SMNVEV (reference sequence). V dropped 3 bases and J dropped 7; count of bases not matched to a gene: 4. This CDR3 is built from 15 residues. The CDR3 reads CASSLTSGGMNEQFF. The DNA for the CDR3 is TGTGCCAGCAGTTTGACTAGCGGGGGTATGAATGAGCAGTTCTTC.

The chain links TRBV4-1 to TRBJ2-3, with 8 bases that match TRBD2. Germline trimming cut 4 bases from V and 4 bases from J; bases unmatched to any gene: 10. Germline V CDR1 and CDR2: MGHRA, YSYEKL. The CDR3 has 16 residues. The chain's CDR3 is CASSPLGSGAADTQYF. CDR3 DNA sequence: TGCGCCAGCAGCCCCTTGGGTAGCGGGGCGGCAGATACGCAGTATTTT.

This chain links TRBV19 with TRBJ2-7, with unresolved D. The CDR3 has 14 residues. The germline V gene has CDR1 LNHDA and CDR2 SQIVND (reference sequence). Trimming left V 5 bases short and J 3 bases short, with 14 bases between. This chain's CDR3 is CASSVSDAGYEQYF. CDR3 bases: TGTGCCAGTAGTGTGAGTGACGCTGGCTACGAGCAGTACTTC.

The genes are TRBV5-1 and TRBJ1-4, with a tentative D call TRBD1 (5 bases). The germline V and J ends were trimmed by 4 bases and 5 bases, with 15 bases remaining between them. CDR1 and CDR2 (germline): SGHRS, YFSETQ. The CDR3 loop spans 15 amino acids. The DNA of the CDR3 is TGCGCCAGCAGCCCCGGGGGGAGCCAGAATGAAAAACTGTTTTTT. Protein sequence: CASSPGGSQNEKLFF.

This clone was observed a few times. This chain uses TRBV12-3 or TRBV12-4 with TRBJ2-7; D could derive from TRBD1 or TRBD2 (5 bases each). Trimming pared 6 bases from V and 6 bases from J, leaving 12 bases between. The CDR3 totals 12 residues. Written as DNA, the CDR3 is TGTGCCAGCAGCCTACCAGGGAGCGAGCAGTACTTC. Translated: CASSLPGSEQYF.

The J gene is TRBJ1-2, the V gene TRBV5-1; 7 positions agree with TRBD1. V lost 4 bases, J lost 6 bases, and 15 bases stayed unmatched. Germline V lookup: CDR1 SGHRS, CDR2 YFSETQ. This CDR3 contains 16 residues. The CDR3 nucleotides are TGCGCCAGCAGCCCCTCGGGGACAGAAGTCTTTCATGGCTACACCTTC. This codes for CASSPSGTEVFHGYTF.

This clone was recorded once. This chain connects TRBV5-1 to TRBJ2-1; 10 bases map to TRBD2. This CDR3 is 17 amino acids long. Losses at the gene ends were 3 bases for V and 6 bases for J; bases not matched to a gene: 12. CDR1 and CDR2 (germline): SGHRS, YFSETQ. This chain's CDR3 is CASSSRAGGLLINEQFF. The CDR3 nucleotides are TGCGCCAGCAGCTCTCGAGCGGGAGGGCTGCTAATCAATGAGCAGTTCTTC.

The rearrangement links TRBV12-5 to TRBJ2-5; D unresolved. In germline, CDR1 is LGHNT, CDR2 FRNRAP. V shed 4 bases and J shed 1 base, with 7 bases lying between them. CDR3 size: 13 residues. CDR3 nucleotides: TGTGCTAGTGGTTCCTTACTCCAAGAGACCCAGTACTTC. This translates into CASGSLLQETQYF.

V and J are TRBV11-2 and TRBJ2-1; D is possibly TRBD1 (5 bases). Germline CDR1 and CDR2: SGHAT and FQNNGV. The CDR3 is 15 residues long. V lost 0 bases to trimming and J lost 4 bases, with 10 bases between them. For the CDR3, the DNA is TGTGCCAGCAGCTTAGATCAGGGTAGATACAATGAGCAGTTCTTC. It encodes CASSLDQGRYNEQFF.

This sequence joins TRBV19 and TRBJ2-7; 7 nucleotides match TRBD2. The J segment lost 3 bases and the V segment lost 3 bases, leaving 8 bases of the junction unmatched. The CDR3 covers 15 residues. Germline assignment: CDR1 LNHDA and CDR2 SQIVND (reference sequence). CDR3: CASSMGGSPVYEQYF. The CDR3 DNA follows: TGTGCCAGTAGTATGGGCGGGAGCCCGGTCTACGAGCAGTACTTC.

The chain combines TRBV7-3 with TRBJ2-3, with TRBD2 matching over 9 bases. Trimming took 1 base from V and 5 from J; bases not matched to a gene: 7. The V gene's germline CDR1 is SGHTA and CDR2 FQGTGA. CDR3 length equals 16 residues. CDR3 bases: TGTGCCAGCAGCTTAAGCAGCGGGGGGCACGGAGATACGCAGTATTTT. This encodes CASSLSSGGHGDTQYF.